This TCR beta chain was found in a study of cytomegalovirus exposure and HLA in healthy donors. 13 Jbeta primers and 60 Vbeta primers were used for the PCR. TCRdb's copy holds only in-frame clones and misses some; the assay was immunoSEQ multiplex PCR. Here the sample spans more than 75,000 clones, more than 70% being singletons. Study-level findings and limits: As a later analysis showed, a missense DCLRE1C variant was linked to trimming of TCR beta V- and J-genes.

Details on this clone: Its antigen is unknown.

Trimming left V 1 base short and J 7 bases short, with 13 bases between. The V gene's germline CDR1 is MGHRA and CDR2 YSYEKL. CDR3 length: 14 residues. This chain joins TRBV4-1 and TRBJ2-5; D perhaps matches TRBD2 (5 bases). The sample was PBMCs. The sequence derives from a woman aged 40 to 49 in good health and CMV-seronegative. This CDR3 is CASSQVRTSGTQYF. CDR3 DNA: TGCGCCAGCAGCCAAGTCAGGACTTCGGGGACCCAGTACTTC.